Each of the 13 T cell receptor beta chains below was sequenced from the same sample in a study of blood T cell repertoires in COVID-19. The protocol was immunoSEQ multiplex PCR, while the TCRdb copy is restricted to in-frame clones and leaves out a portion. The data contain 150,000 to 200,000 clones, about 83% of them singletons. The sequenced sample consisted of PBMCs or T cells enriched from blood (not recorded which). These receptors came from a woman in her twenties or thirties who had been exposed to COVID-19.

The gene calls are TRBV7-2 and TRBJ1-1, with D possibly matching TRBD1 (5 bases). The germline CDR1 and CDR2 sequences are SGHTA and FQGNSA. The CDR3 is 15 amino acids. Trimming pared 5 bases from V and 5 bases from J, leaving 18 bases between. This CDR3 reads CASSPRVWGGTEAFF. CDR3 bases: TGTGCCAGCAGCCCAAGGGTGTGGGGGGGGACTGAAGCTTTCTTT.

Only a few counts were recorded for this clone. V gene TRBV5-1 combines with J gene TRBJ2-2, with 9 bases matching TRBD1. The ends lost 5 bases at V and 4 bases at J; junction bases unmatched: 6. The CDR3 is 15 residues long. CDR1 is SGHRS, CDR2 YFSETQ, per germline. This CDR3 is CASRLGTGSTGELFF. The CDR3 nucleotides read TGCGCCAGCAGGCTCGGGACAGGGTCCACCGGGGAGCTGTTTTTT.

In its sample, this clone was seen once. The V gene is TRBV4-1, the J gene TRBJ1-2; possible D gene TRBD1, 5 bases. The CDR3 has 13 residues. Germline V lookup: CDR1 MGHRA, CDR2 YSYEKL. V gave up 6 bases and J gave up 3 bases, with 11 bases separating them. The CDR3: CASSQDTYYGYTF. CDR3 DNA: TGCGCCAGCAGTCAGGACACCTACTATGGCTACACCTTC.

J is TRBJ2-3 and V is TRBV5-8, with 8 bases matching TRBD2. V was pared by 5 bases and J by 4 bases, with 12 bases of the junction left unmatched. This CDR3 is built from 16 residues. Germline CDR1 is SGHTS and CDR2 is YDEGEE. The CDR3 nucleotides are TGTGCCAGCAGGCTTGGGACTAGTCCGGACGCAGATACGCAGTATTTT. Protein: CASRLGTSPDADTQYF.

This clone was detected once. This chain joins TRBV18 and TRBJ2-7; 7 nucleotides align to TRBD1. The CDR3 totals 14 residues. Germline loops: CDR1 KGHSH, CDR2 LQKENI. Trimming removed 3 bases from V and 2 bases from J; junction bases left unmatched: 4. The CDR3 protein is CASSPSTGTYEQYF. DNA of the CDR3: TGTGCCAGCTCACCTTCGACAGGGACCTACGAGCAGTACTTC.

The chain employs TRBV3-1 (or the pseudogene TRBV3-2) and TRBJ1-2; D may be TRBD1 (6 bases). Germline values: CDR1 LGHDT, CDR2 YNNKEL (reference sequence). With 1 base removed from V and 3 bases from J, the gap between germline ends came to 12 bases. The CDR3 spans 15 residues. The CDR3 loop reads CASSQGTGSYYGYTF. The CDR3, as DNA: TGTGCCAGCAGCCAAGGCACAGGGTCTTACTATGGCTACACCTTC.

This clone occurred a few times. Other DNA variants within this sample encode the same CDR3. The CDR3 nucleotides read TGTGCCAGCAGCTTAGATCGAGGAACTGAAGCTTTCTTT. Translating it yields CASSLDRGTEAFF. This chain connects TRBV11-2 to TRBJ1-1, with unresolved D. The CDR3 is 13 amino acids. The germline CDR1 and CDR2 sequences are SGHAT and FQNNGV. The V and J ends lost 0 bases and 5 bases respectively, with 7 bases between them.

The chain recombines TRBV12-5 with TRBJ2-5; 14 nucleotides agree with TRBD2. Trimming removed 4 bases from V and 0 bases from J; junction bases left unmatched: 16. The germline V gene has CDR1 LGHNT and CDR2 FRNRAP. The CDR3 loop spans 21 amino acids. In DNA, the CDR3 is TGTGCTAGTGGTTCGACCCAACTCCCGGGACTAGCGGGGGCGTACCAAGAGACCCAGTACTTC. Its translation: CASGSTQLPGLAGAYQETQYF.

The V call is TRBV5-5, the J call TRBJ1-6; no clear D. The germline gives CDR1 SGHKS, CDR2 YYEKEE (reference sequence). Trimming cost V 2 bases and J 7 bases, with 13 bases left between them. The CDR3 runs 15 residues. CDR3 nucleotides: TGTGCCAGCAGCTTCCTGGAGGCAGGAAATTCACCCCTCCACTTT. It is translated as CASSFLEAGNSPLHF. Combining the CDR3 with reference TRBV5-5 and TRBJ1-6 gives the whole variable domain DAGVTQSPTHLIKTRGQQVTLRCSPISGHKSVSWYQQVLGQGPQFIFQYYEKEERGRGNFPDRFSARQFPNYSSELNVNALLLGDSALYLCASSFLEAGNSPLHFGNGTRLTVT.

The chain joins TRBV5-6 to TRBJ2-7; no definite D call. Germline V gives CDR1 SGHDT, CDR2 YYEEEE. The CDR3 is made up of 13 amino acids. The V gene lost 0 bases and the J gene lost 2 bases, with 6 bases spanning the gap. The CDR3, as DNA: TGTGCCAGCAGCTTGGAAGCGACCTACGAGCAGTACTTC. Translating gives CASSLEATYEQYF.

V usage is TRBV7-9 and J usage is TRBJ1-5; D perhaps matches TRBD1 (6 bases). The V and J ends lost 5 bases and 9 bases respectively, with 14 bases between them. CDR3 size: 13 residues. Germline lookup yields CDR1 SEHNR and CDR2 FQNEAQ (reference sequence). This CDR3 reads CASSQQGTGPQHF. CDR3 coding DNA: TGTGCCAGCAGCCAACAGGGCACCGGGCCCCAGCATTTT.

The chain joins TRBV30 to TRBJ1-2; tentative D call: TRBD1 (6 bases). This CDR3 has 13 amino acids. Germline CDR1 reads GTSNPN; CDR2 reads SVGIG (reference sequence). Trimming took 1 base from V and 4 from J, leaving 10 bases between them. CDR3 DNA: TGTGCCTGGAGTGAACAGGGAACCTATGGCTACACCTTC. This translates into CAWSEQGTYGYTF.

The DNA for the CDR3 is TGTGCCAGCAGCTTAGTTGGGGGCCCAGAAGCTTTCTTT. Residues: CASSLVGGPEAFF. The rearrangement links TRBV11-2 to TRBJ1-1, with D maybe TRBD1 (6 bases). Looked up from germline, CDR1 is SGHAT and CDR2 is FQNNGV. Trimming shortened V by 1 base and J by 8 bases, and 11 bases separated the two germline ends. There are 13 residues in the CDR3. The whole variable domain, filled in from reference TRBV11-2 and TRBJ1-1, reads EAGVAQSPRYKIIEKRQSVAFWCNPISGHATLYWYQQILGQGPKLLIQFQNNGVVDDSQLPKDRFSAERLKGVDSTLKIQPAKLEDSAVYLCASSLVGGPEAFFGQGTRLTVV.